The subject of this entry is one TCR beta chain. The antigen it recognizes is unknown. Base qualities are missing; no much larger clone stands one base away. The CDR3 regions of human TCRbeta chains were analyzed by immunosequencing. In the authors' own workflow: Repertoire TCRs were matched against a reference library of SARS-CoV-2-specific TCRs generated with the MIRA antigen-specificity platform. Breadth was defined as the fraction of unique TCRs that were SARS-CoV-2-associated. Depth was defined as the fraction of total T cells that were SARS-CoV-2-associated. Using the MIRA data, each spike-specific TCR was mapped to the spike region that the TCR reacts to and placed in a CD4 or CD8 class. Log10-transformed breadth and depth values were compared by one-way ANOVA with Sidak's multiple comparisons tests. Drawn from immuneACCESS, this table holds only the in-frame rearrangements with V and J called that TCRdb kept. Clones are partly lost; checked studies trace under half to an unresolved V gene and leave the rest unexplained. The V and J calls and clone size are taken from that table; D and trimming were inferred from the DNA. The sample data list around 130,000 clones, and 80% to 90% of these were observed just once. Of the sample, approximately 3.7% falls within the top ten clones.

The junction shows trimming of 5 bases on V and 6 bases on J, plus 14 bases between the germline ends. Inclusive of the bounding cysteine and phenylalanine, the CDR3 is 14 residues long. Of all the DNA, just the CDR3 is kept, 42 bases in frame from base 1. Reading the germline V gene gives CDR1 SGHVS and CDR2 FNYEAQ. The sample's time point label, decoded: baseline before first vaccination. The vaccinee samples were drawn from two UK trials, COV001 and COV002, one of which was a single-blind randomized controlled phase 2/3 trial testing AZD1222 (ChAdOx1 nCoV-19) in healthy adults. For TCRbeta chain sequencing, PBMC samples were collected from trial participants at day 0 and at day 28 after the second dose. This sample is part of a study of T cell responses to AZD1222 COVID-19 vaccine (dated by TCRdb to the early 2020s). Regarding the study in general: AZD1222 recipients whose second dose came at about 4 weeks and those whose second dose came at about 12 weeks were combined into one group, since spike-specific TCR depth and breadth did not differ between the two schedules. TCR sequencing covered more than 230 trial participants: roughly 200 given two doses of AZD1222 and about 26 given two doses of MenACWY control vaccine. Enrollment into the trials was organized by age into subgroups of 18-55, 56-69 and 70-plus years, and those subgroups contained roughly 150, 30 and 60 TCR-sequenced participants, respectively. Broad study findings and their caveats: In the small 56-69-year group, the increase in depth fell short of significance, most likely because of low power. The vaccine-associated CD4 TCRs covered the entire spike protein, and the dominant responses fell in regions 160-218 and 743-854. Most participants were white British and females outnumbered males, and the authors suggested that clonal diversity may have been underestimated. After two AZD1222 doses, both the breadth and the depth of spike-specific TCRs were significantly higher than at day 0 and than in MenACWY recipients. Because no day 14 peak-response samples were available, the repertoires could be characterized only after the peak T cell response. Reportedly, almost half of the unique spike-specific TCRs recognized epitopes lying outside the regions that are mutated in the B.1.351 and B.1.1.7 variants. Conclusions about previously exposed vaccinees were limited because only six or seven AZD1222 recipients were SARS-CoV-2 seropositive at baseline.

The origin of this receptor is an adult in good health. The source material was peripheral blood, sampled on day 0 of AZD1222 vaccination. The chain couples TRBV7-6 to TRBJ1-3, with the D gene not confidently named. The CDR3: CASSAVDGPNTIYF. The DNA sequence is TGTGCCAGCAGCGCCGTGGACGGACCAAACACCATATATTTT. The reference TRBV7-6 and TRBJ1-3 proteins fill in what lies around the CDR3, so the full variable domain reads GAGVSQSPRYKVTKRGQDVALRCDPISGHVSLYWYRQALGQGPEFLTYFNYEAQQDKSGLPNDRFSAERPEGSISTLTIQRTEQRDSAMYRCASSAVDGPNTIYFGEGSWLTVV.